The 11 T cell receptor beta chains below all came from one sample that was sequenced in a study of blood T cells in healthy people across ages. Then a second PCR, running about 7 to 11 cycles, was carried out with a sample-barcoded 5' primer and a J-beta primer mix. TCRdb passed the 5' RACE reads through MiXCR, listing each CDR3 protein once. Of about 720,000 distinct CDR3 sequences in the sample, just under 25% were seen once. These data were also reused for a study on T cells of mothers and their children.

The sequenced material came from blood. The receptors stem from a boy between 10 and 17 years old in good health.

V gene TRBV30 combines with J gene TRBJ2-5, with 8 bases fitting TRBD2. TRBJ2-7 explains the end of the DNA better; the J call may be wrong. Germline V gene sequence: CDR1 GTSNPN, CDR2 SVGIG (reference sequence). The CDR3 loop spans 15 amino acids. The CDR3 spells CAWVRPGGPSYEQYF. The CDR3 DNA reads TGTGCCTGGGTTAGGCCGGGGGGGCCCTCCTACGAGCAGTACTTC.

The V and J genes are TRBV4-1 and TRBJ2-5; unclear D gene. The V end lost 6 bases, the J end lost 2 bases, and 13 bases lay between the germline ends. Germline CDR1 MGHRA, CDR2 YSYEKL. CDR3 size: 14 residues. The CDR3 sequence: CASSDSPVQETQYF. DNA of the CDR3: TGCGCCAGCAGTGACTCGCCAGTTCAAGAGACCCAGTACTTC.

The V call is TRBV23-1, the J call TRBJ2-5; D gene uncertain. TRBV23-1 qualifies as an ORF whose function is uncertain. The length of the CDR3 is 11 residues. The V end lost 10 bases, the J end lost 3 bases, and 9 bases lay between the germline ends. The CDR3: CATRSEETQYF. For the CDR3, the DNA is TGCGCCACCCGGTCAGAAGAGACCCAGTACTTC.

This clonotype turned up a few times. The chain couples TRBV12-3 or TRBV12-4 to TRBJ1-3; D is uncertain. Trimming removed 6 bases at V and 3 bases at J, with 12 bases between. The CDR3 totals 14 residues. CDR3 sequence reads: CASSETLSGNTIYF. CDR3 nucleotide sequence: TGTGCCAGCAGCGAGACTTTAAGTGGAAACACCATATATTTT.

There are a few counts of this clonotype. The gene calls are TRBV29-1 and TRBJ2-2; D is ambiguous. V lost 4 bases, J lost 1 base, and 10 bases lay in between. CDR1 and CDR2 (germline): SQVTM, ANQGSEA. The length of the CDR3 is 14 residues. CDR3 in amino acids: CSVAPGVNTGELFF. DNA of the CDR3: TGCAGCGTTGCCCCAGGAGTGAACACCGGGGAGCTGTTTTTT.

This chain links TRBV7-2 with TRBJ2-6; D remains unclear. Germline-derived CDR1 and CDR2 are SGHTA and FQGNSA. V was cut by 1 base and J by 4 bases, with 8 bases left in between. This CDR3 is built from 15 residues. The CDR3 reads CASSLVTTGANVLTF. The CDR3, as DNA: TGTGCCAGCAGCTTAGTTACAACCGGGGCCAACGTCCTGACTTTC. Supplemented by reference TRBV7-2 and TRBJ2-6, the full variable domain reads GAGVSQSPSNKVTEKGKDVELRCDPISGHTALYWYRQSLGQGLEFLIYFQGNSAPDKSGLPSDRFSAERTGGSVSTLTIQRTQQEDSAVYLCASSLVTTGANVLTFGAGSRLTVL.

This clonotype was seen a handful of times. V and J are TRBV5-1 and TRBJ2-5; D possibly uses TRBD1 or TRBD2 (7 bases each). The end of the DNA fits TRBJ2-1 better, so the J call may be wrong. Germline-derived CDR1 and CDR2 are SGHRS and YFSETQ. The CDR3 consists of 15 residues. CDR3 residues: CASGRGGTAYNGQFF. CDR3 sequence (DNA): TGCGCCAGCGGCAGGGGGGGGACAGCCTACAACGGGCAGTTCTTC.

J is TRBJ2-7 and V is TRBV5-1; TRBD1 agrees at 8 bases. The CDR3 runs 16 residues. In germline, CDR1 is SGHRS, CDR2 YFSETQ. V shed 4 bases and J 3 bases; nucleotides not matched to a gene: 12. The CDR3 is CASSGDRDRLSYEQYF. In DNA form, the CDR3 reads TGCGCCAGCAGCGGGGACCGGGACAGGTTAAGCTACGAGCAGTACTTC.

This clonotype was picked up a small number of times. The V and J genes are TRBV19 and TRBJ2-5; a weak D match, TRBD1 (6 bases). CDR3 length: 18 amino acids. Germline V lookup: CDR1 LNHDA, CDR2 SQIVND (reference sequence). V was clipped by 7 bases and J by 0 bases, with 24 bases between them. CDR3: CASTSSLQGTADQETQYF. The CDR3 coding sequence is TGTGCCAGTACGTCCTCCCTACAGGGAACGGCGGACCAAGAGACCCAGTACTTC.

The rearrangement links TRBV28 to TRBJ2-5, with D tentatively TRBD2 (6 bases). V lost 6 bases to trimming and J lost 2 bases, with 16 bases between them. This CDR3 has 15 residues. Germline values: CDR1 MDHEN, CDR2 SYDVKM. The CDR3 sequence: CASSPPGTLQETQYF. The CDR3 coding sequence is TGTGCCAGCAGCCCCCCCGGGACTCTTCAAGAGACCCAGTACTTC.

This clonotype was observed a handful of times. This chain uses TRBV25-1 with TRBJ2-2, with D tentatively TRBD1 or TRBD2 (5 bases each). CDR1 MGHDK and CDR2 SYGVNS come from the germline V gene. The CDR3 runs to 14 residues. Trimming cost V 7 bases and J 4 bases, with 13 bases left between them. CDR3 coding DNA: TGTGCCAGCATCGGGGCAGGGATCACCGGGGAGCTGTTTTTT. Its translation: CASIGAGITGELFF.